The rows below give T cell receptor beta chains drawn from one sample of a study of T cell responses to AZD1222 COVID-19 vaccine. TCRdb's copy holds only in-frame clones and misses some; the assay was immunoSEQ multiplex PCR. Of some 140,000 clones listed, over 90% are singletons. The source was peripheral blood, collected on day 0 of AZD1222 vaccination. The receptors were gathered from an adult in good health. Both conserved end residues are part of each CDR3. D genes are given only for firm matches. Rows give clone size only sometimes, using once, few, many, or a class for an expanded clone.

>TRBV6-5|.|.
CASRRAREDYGYTF
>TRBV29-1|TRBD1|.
CSGTRGRGNTIYF
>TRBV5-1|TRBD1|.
CASSLSPGQSTDTQYF
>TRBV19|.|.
CASTQEGTSGNTIYF
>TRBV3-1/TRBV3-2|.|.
CASLGGGPTYEQYF
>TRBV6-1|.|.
CASSYQVATEAFF
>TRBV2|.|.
CASTGPPAEAFF
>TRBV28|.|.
CASSLWSGDAGAPLHF
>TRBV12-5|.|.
CASVMGAGRGSPLHF
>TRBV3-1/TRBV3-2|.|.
CASSQVMNTEAFF
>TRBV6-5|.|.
CASRRDGVADTQYF
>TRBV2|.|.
CASRESGETQYF
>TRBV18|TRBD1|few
CASSPTRQGNTGELFF
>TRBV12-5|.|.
CASGLVPSVMGYTF